This record concerns one T cell receptor beta chain sequence. Antigen unknown. Measured with immunoSEQ multiplex PCR; TCRdb has only the in-frame clones, and not every one. The sample contains some 70,000 clones, 68% of which appear only once. Germline V gene sequence: CDR1 ENHRY, CDR2 SYGVKD. This CDR3 region has 14 residues. V lost 3 bases and J 9 bases, leaving 17 bases between the germline ends. The data were obtained in a study of cytotoxic CD8 clonotypes in ibrutinib-treated CLL. Study-wide context: Patient counts were around 11 relapsed/refractory, over 14 treatment-naive and about 18 IGHV unmutated. Response samples were obtained once patients had received a median about 11 months of treatment, range 6 to 36.

General observations from the study: While tracking circulating CD8+ T-cell counts, baseline clonality exceeded that of age-matched healthy donors.

The source material was PBMCs, sampled after 12 months of ibrutinib treatment. The TCR sequence derives from a human donor with chronic lymphocytic leukemia. J is TRBJ2-5 and V is TRBV10-3; tentatively, D is TRBD1 (5 bases). CDR3: CAISEITPGSAQYF. The DNA of the CDR3 is TGTGCCATCAGTGAAATCACCCCAGGGTCTGCCCAGTACTTC.